A single T cell receptor (beta chain) is shown here with its context. The data are from a study of control samples from healthy donors and cancer patients. V was trimmed by 0 bases and J by 5 bases, leaving 22 bases between them. CDR1 is LGHDT, CDR2 YNNKEL, per germline (reference sequence). This CDR3 spans 18 amino acids. Data came from immunoSEQ multiplex PCR; TCRdb stores just in-frame clones and leaves some out. The sample gives approximately 120,000 clones, around 88% of which show up once; approximately 15% is in the top ten. This chain uses TRBV3-1 (or the pseudogene TRBV3-2) with TRBJ1-2, with D maybe TRBD1 (5 bases). The material sequenced was blood. The sequence was obtained from a woman aged 45-59 years in good health. The chain's CDR3 is CASSQERGGREDRYGYTF. CDR3 sequence (DNA): TGTGCCAGCAGCCAAGAGAGGGGCGGACGGGAGGATCGGTATGGCTACACCTTC.